The 12 T cell receptor delta chains presented below share a single source sample, sequenced in a study of delta chains in infants with herpesvirus infections. Reverse transcription of PBMC RNA used primers specific for the gamma and delta chains. TCRdb used CATT to re-call clones from the RT-PCR reads. The sample includes under 950 delta-chain clones, 35% of them seen just once. This sample comprised peripheral blood, obtained at time point 1 of longitudinal follow-up. The receptors come from a human donor who was a Ugandan infant, either HIV-exposed or HIV-unexposed (not recorded which).

By share of the sample, this clone is large (0.1 to 1%). The chain uses TRDV1 and TRDJ2; the match to TRDD3 covers 12 bases. The CDR3 covers 17 residues. Trimming took 3 bases from V and 0 from J; bases not matched to a gene: 2. The germline gives CDR1 TSWWSYY, CDR2 QGS. CDR3 protein: CALGDYWGIPLTAQLFF. The CDR3 coding sequence is TGTGCTCTTGGGGACTACTGGGGGATACCTTTGACAGCACAACTCTTCTTT.

This clone was found a few times. The chain joins TRDV2 to TRDJ3; 11 bases are a match to TRDD3. This CDR3 is built from 20 residues. V lost 0 bases, J lost 0 bases, and 6 bases stayed unmatched. CDR1 is GEAIGNYY and CDR2 is EKD in the germline V gene. As DNA, the CDR3 is TGTGCCTGTGACACCGTAGTGGGGGATACGGTCTCCTGGGACACCCGACAGATGTTTTTC. It specifies CACDTVVGDTVSWDTRQMFF.

A note on this clone: This probably arose from a read error, given a far larger clone one base away. This chain's CDR3 is CACETWGTDKLIF. CDR3 sequence (DNA): TGTGCCTGTGAGACCTGGGGGACCGATAAACTCATCTTT. This chain links TRDV2 with TRDJ1; TRDD3 agrees at 7 bases. V gave up 4 bases and J gave up 2 bases; unmatched junction bases: 3. Germline V gives CDR1 GEAIGNYY, CDR2 EKD. This CDR3 has 13 amino acids.

As regards this clone: A clone one base away is much larger, so this may be a read error. This chain joins TRDV1 and TRDJ3, with D uncertain. The CDR3 runs to 21 residues. The germline gives CDR1 TSWWSYY, CDR2 QGS. V dropped 2 bases and J dropped 0 bases, with 20 bases sitting between them. The CDR3 sequence is CALGEFGYGVAPSWDTRQMFF. DNA for the CDR3: TGTGCTCTTGGGGAATTTGGCTACGGTGTGGCCCCCTCCTGGGACACCCGACAGATGTTTTTC.

This clone is deemed large. This CDR3 is also generated by other DNA sequences in the sample. The J gene is TRDJ4, the V gene TRDV1; TRDD3 agrees at 7 bases. CDR1 and CDR2 (germline): TSWWSYY, QGS. This CDR3 spans 21 amino acids. V lost 3 bases to trimming and J lost 2 bases; unmatched junction nucleotides: 27. CDR3 residues: CALGETSSLLGIPLRGRPLIF. The CDR3 DNA reads as TGTGCTCTTGGGGAGACTTCATCTTTACTGGGGATTCCTCTTCGGGGTAGACCCCTGATCTTT.

This clone rates as large (0.1 to 1%). The chain recombines TRDV2 with TRDJ1; possible D gene TRDD3, 5 bases. V was trimmed by 1 base and J by 0 bases, leaving 5 bases between them. Germline CDR1 and CDR2: GEAIGNYY and EKD. This CDR3 contains 13 residues. This chain's CDR3 is CACDTGDTDKLIF. The DNA for the CDR3 is TGTGCCTGTGACACGGGGGACACCGATAAACTCATCTTT.

A word on this clone: This is likely an artifact of a read error, given a far larger clone one base away. This sample includes further DNA sequences coding for the same CDR3. The V call is TRDV2, the J call TRDJ2, with 9 positions matching TRDD3. Trimming took 4 bases from V and 7 from J; bases not matched to a gene: 3. The CDR3 length is 13 residues. Germline CDR1 is GEAIGNYY and CDR2 is EKD. The CDR3, as DNA: TGTGCCTGTGATACCTGGGGGATAGCACAACTCTTCTTT. It is translated as CACDTWGIAQLFF.

This clone was observed once. This likely came from a read error, as a far larger clone is one base away. The chain couples TRDV1 to TRDJ1; D remains unclear. Germline V gene data show CDR1 as TSWWSYY and CDR2 as QGS. The CDR3 is made up of 15 amino acids. This CDR3 is CALGEKRMDTNKLIF. CDR3 bases: TGTGCTCTTGGGGAAAAGCGGATGGACACCAATAAACTCATCTTT.

This clone is judged large. V is TRAV38-2/DV8 and J is TRDJ1; 13 bases are a match to TRDD3. V trimming: 4 bases; J trimming: 0 bases; junction bases outside the gene matches: 15. The germline V gene has CDR1 TSESDYY and CDR2 QEAYKQQN. The CDR3 length is 20 residues. The CDR3 DNA is TGTGCTTATAGGCCTATGTACTGGGGGATACGAGGGGTTTACACCGATAAACTCATCTTT. Residues: CAYRPMYWGIRGVYTDKLIF.

Worth noting for this clone: Since a far larger clone is one base different, this is likely a read error. V and J are TRDV2 and TRDJ3, with 7 bases identical to TRDD3. This CDR3 has 16 residues. The germline CDR1 and CDR2 sequences are GEAIGNYY and EKD. The CDR3 sequence: CACDWGSSWETRQMFF. The CDR3 region has the DNA TGTGCCTGTGACTGGGGGAGCTCCTGGGAGACCCGACAGATGTTTTTC.

This clone is large by share. The rearrangement uses TRDV2 and TRDJ1; tentatively, D is TRDD2 (5 bases). Germline CDR1 and CDR2: GEAIGNYY and EKD. Trimming took 1 base from V and 0 from J, leaving 20 bases between them. The CDR3 loop spans 18 amino acids. CDR3 nucleotide sequence: TGTGCCTGTGACACAGTGCCTACTGATAGGACTTACACCGATAAACTCATCTTT. Its translation: CACDTVPTDRTYTDKLIF.

This clone was counted between two and nine times. Other nucleotide sequences from this sample produce the same CDR3. The chain joins TRDV2 to TRDJ2; 9 bases are a match to TRDD3. Losses at the gene ends were 3 bases for V and 1 base for J; bases not matched to a gene: 8. Germline V gene lookup returns CDR1 GEAIGNYY and CDR2 EKD. This CDR3 is 17 amino acids long. CDR3 sequence (DNA): TGTGCCTGTGACGTACTGGGGGACACCGGTTTGACAGCACAACTCTTCTTT. It is translated as CACDVLGDTGLTAQLFF.